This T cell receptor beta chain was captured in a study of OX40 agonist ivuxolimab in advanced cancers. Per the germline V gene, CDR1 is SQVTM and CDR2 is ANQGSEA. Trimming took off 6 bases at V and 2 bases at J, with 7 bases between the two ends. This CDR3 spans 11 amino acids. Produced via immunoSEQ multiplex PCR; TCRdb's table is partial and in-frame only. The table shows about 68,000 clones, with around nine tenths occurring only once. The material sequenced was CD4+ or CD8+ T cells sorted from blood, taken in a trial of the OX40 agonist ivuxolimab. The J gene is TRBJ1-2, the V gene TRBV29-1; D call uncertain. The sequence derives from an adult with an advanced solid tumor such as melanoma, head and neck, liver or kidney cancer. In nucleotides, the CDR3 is TGCAGCGTGTCAACCAACTATGGCTACACCTTC. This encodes CSVSTNYGYTF.